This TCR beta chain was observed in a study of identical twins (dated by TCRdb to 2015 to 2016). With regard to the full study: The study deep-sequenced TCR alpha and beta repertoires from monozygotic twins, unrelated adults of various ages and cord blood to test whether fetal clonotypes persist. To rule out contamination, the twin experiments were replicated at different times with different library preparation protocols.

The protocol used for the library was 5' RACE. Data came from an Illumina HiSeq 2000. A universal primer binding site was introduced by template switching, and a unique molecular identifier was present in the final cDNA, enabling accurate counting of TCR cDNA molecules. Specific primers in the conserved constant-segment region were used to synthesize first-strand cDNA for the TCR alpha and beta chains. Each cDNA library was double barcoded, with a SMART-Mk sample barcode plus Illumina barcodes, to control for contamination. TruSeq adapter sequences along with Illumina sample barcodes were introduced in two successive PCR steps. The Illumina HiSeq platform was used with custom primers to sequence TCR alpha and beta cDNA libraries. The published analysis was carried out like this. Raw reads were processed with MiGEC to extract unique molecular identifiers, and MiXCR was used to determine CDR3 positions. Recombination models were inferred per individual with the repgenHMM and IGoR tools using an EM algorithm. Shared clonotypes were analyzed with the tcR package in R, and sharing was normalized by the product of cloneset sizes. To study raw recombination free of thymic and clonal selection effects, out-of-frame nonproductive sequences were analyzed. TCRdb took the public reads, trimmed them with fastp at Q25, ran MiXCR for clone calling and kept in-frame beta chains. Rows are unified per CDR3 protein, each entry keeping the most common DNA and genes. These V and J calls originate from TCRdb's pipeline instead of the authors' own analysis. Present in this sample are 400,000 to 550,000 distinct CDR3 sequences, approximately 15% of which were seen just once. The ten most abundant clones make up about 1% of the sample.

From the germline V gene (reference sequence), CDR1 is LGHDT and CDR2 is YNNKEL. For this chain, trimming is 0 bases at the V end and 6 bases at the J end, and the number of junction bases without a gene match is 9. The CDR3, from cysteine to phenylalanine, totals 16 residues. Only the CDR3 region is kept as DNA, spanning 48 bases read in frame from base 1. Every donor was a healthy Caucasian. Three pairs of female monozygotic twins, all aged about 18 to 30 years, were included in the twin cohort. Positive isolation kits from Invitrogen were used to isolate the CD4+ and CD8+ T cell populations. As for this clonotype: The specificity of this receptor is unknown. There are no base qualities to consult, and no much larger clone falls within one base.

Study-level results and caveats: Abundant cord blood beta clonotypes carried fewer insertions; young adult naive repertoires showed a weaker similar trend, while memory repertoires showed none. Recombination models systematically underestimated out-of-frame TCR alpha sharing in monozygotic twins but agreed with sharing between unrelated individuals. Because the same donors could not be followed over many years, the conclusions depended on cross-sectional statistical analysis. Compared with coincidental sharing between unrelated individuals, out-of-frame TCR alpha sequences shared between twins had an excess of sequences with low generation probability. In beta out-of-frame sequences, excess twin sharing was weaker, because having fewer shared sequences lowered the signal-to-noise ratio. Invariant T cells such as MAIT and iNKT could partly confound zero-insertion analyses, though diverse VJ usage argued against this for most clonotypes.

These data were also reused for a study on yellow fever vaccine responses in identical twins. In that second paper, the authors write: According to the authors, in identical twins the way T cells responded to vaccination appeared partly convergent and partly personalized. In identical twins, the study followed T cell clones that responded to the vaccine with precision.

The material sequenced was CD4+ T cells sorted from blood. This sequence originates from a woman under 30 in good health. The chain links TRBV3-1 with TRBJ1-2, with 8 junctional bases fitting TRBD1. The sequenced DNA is TGTGCCAGCAGCCAAGACGTTCAGGGGGCAGCGGATGGCTACACCTTC. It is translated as CASSQDVQGAADGYTF.